This T cell receptor beta chain was recorded in a study of blood T cell repertoires in COVID-19. About the research overall: Researchers got acute and convalescent COVID-19 samples from the United States, Italy and Spain. PBMCs, B-cell-depleted T cells, or T cells were the source of the cDNA or gDNA that made up the material.

As originally analysed: How many nucleated cells were present was estimated from reference gene primer amplification. Method: immunoSEQ multiplex PCR; TCRdb's copy keeps in-frame clones and lacks some. D and trimming come from the DNA, and the V and J calls and clone size come from that table. The sample contains about 120,000 clones, approximately 84% of which appear only once. Germline lookup yields CDR1 MDHEN and CDR2 SYDVKM. This CDR3 region has 15 residues. The V and J ends lost 6 bases and 3 bases respectively, with 12 bases between them. The sequenced sample was peripheral blood. The clonotype was recovered from a man aged 40-55 years with acute or convalescent COVID-19. This chain uses TRBV28 with TRBJ1-6; a weak D match, TRBD1 (6 bases). The CDR3 nucleotides read TGTGCCAGCAGCTCACAGGGAGTCTATAATTCACCCCTCCACTTT. It specifies CASSSQGVYNSPLHF.